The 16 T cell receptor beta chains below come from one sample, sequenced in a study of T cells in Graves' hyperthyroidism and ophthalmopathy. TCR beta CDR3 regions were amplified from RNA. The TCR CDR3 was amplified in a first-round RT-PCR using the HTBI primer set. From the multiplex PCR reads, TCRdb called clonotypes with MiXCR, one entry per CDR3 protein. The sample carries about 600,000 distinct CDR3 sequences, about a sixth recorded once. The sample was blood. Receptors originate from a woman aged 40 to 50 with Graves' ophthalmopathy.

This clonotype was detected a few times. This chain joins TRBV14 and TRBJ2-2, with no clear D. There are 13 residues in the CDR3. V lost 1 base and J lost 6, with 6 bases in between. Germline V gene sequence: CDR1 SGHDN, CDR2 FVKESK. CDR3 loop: CASSQVRSGELFF. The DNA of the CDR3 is TGTGCCAGCAGCCAAGTAAGATCCGGGGAGCTGTTTTTT.

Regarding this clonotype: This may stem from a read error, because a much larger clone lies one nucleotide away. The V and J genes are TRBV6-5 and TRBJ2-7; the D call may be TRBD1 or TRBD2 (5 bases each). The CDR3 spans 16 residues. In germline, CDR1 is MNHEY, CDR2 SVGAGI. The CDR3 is CASGYSNLGDPYEQYF. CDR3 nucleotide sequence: TGTGCCAGCGGTTACTCGAATCTGGGGGATCCCTACGAGCAGTACTTC.

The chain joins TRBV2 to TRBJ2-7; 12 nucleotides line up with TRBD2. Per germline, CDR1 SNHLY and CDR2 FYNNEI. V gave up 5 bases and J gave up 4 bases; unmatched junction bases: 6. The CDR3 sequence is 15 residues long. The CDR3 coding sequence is TGTGCCAGCAGTCGCCCGGGACTAGCGGGTTACGAGCAGTACTTC. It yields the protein CASSRPGLAGYEQYF.

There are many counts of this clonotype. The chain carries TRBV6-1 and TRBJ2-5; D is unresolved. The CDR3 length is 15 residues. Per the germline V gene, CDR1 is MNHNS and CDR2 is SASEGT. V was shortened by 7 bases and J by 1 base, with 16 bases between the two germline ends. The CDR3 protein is CASTILGGIQETQYF. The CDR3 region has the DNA TGTGCCAGCACCATCCTAGGTGGGATCCAAGAGACCCAGTACTTC.

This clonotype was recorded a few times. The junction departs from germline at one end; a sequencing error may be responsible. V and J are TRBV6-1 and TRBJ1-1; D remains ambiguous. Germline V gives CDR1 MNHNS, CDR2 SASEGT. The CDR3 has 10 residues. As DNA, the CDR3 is TGTGCCAGCAGTGAATTCCTTATGCTCTTT. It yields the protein CASSEFLMLF.

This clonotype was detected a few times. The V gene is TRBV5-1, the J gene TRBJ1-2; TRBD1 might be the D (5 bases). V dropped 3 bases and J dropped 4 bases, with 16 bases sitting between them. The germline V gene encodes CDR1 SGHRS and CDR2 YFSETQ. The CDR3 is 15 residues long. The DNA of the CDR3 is TGCGCCAGCAGCTGGGACGTTAAGAACACCTATGGCTACACCTTC. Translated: CASSWDVKNTYGYTF.

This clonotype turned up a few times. CDR3 DNA: TGTGCCAGTACCGCTGGAATATCGACCTCCAATAGCAATCAGCCCCAGCATTTT. It codes for CASTAGISTSNSNQPQHF. V gene TRBV19 combines with J gene TRBJ1-5; D uncertain. Germline CDR1 LNHDA, CDR2 SQIVND (reference sequence). Trimming pared 7 bases from V and 0 bases from J, leaving 22 bases between. The CDR3 sequence is 18 residues long.

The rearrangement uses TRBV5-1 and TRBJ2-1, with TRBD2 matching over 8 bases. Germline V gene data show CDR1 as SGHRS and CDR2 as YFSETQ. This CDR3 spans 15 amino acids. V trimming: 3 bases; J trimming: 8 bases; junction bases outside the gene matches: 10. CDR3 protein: CASSYLAGGQDEQFF. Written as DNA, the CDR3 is TGCGCCAGCAGCTACCTTGCGGGAGGCCAGGATGAGCAGTTCTTC. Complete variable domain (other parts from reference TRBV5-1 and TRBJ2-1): KAGVTQTPRYLIKTRGQQVTLSCSPISGHRSVSWYQQTPGQGLQFLFEYFSETQRNKGNFPGRFSGRQFSNSRSEMNVSTLELGDSALYLCASSYLAGGQDEQFFGPGTRLTVL.

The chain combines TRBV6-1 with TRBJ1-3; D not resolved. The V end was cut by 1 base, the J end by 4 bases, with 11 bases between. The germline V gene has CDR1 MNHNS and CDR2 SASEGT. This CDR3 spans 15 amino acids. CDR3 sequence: CASSEGAGSGNTIYF. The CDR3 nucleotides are TGTGCCAGCAGTGAAGGAGCTGGGAGCGGAAACACCATATATTTT.

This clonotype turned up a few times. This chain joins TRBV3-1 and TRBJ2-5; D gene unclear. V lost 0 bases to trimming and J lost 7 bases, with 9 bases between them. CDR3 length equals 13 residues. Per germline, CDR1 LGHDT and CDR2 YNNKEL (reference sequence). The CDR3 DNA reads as TGTGCCAGCAGCCAAGATCCACGACGGACCCAGTACTTC. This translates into CASSQDPRRTQYF.

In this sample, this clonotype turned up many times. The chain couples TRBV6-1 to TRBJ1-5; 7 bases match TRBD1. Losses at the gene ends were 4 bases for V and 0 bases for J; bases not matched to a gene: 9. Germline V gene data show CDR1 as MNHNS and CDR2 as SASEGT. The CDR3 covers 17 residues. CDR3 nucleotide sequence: TGTGCCAGCAGTGGGGGGGACAGTTCTTATAGCAATCAGCCCCAGCATTTT. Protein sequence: CASSGGDSSYSNQPQHF.

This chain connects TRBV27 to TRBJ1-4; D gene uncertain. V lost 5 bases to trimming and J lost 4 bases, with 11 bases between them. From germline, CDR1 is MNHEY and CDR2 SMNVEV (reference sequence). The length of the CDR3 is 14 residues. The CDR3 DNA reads TGTGCCAGCAGTCCTGACGGTTTTAATGAAAAACTGTTTTTT. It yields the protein CASSPDGFNEKLFF. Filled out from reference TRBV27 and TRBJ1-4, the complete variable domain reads EAQVTQNPRYLITVTGKKLTVTCSQNMNHEYMSWYRQDPGLGLRQIYYSMNVEVTDKGDVPEGYKVSRKEKRNFPLILESPSPNQTSLYFCASSPDGFNEKLFFGSGTQLSVL.

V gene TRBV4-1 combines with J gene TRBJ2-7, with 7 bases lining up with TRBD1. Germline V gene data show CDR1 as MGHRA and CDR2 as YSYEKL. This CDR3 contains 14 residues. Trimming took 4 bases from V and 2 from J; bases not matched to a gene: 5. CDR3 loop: CASSRPGQPYEQYF. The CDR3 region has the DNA TGCGCCAGCAGCCGACCGGGACAGCCCTACGAGCAGTACTTC.

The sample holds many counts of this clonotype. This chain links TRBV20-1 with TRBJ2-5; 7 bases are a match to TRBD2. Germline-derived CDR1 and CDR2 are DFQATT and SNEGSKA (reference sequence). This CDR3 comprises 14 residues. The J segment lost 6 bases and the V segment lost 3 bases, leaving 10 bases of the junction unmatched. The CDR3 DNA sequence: TGCAGTGCTAGTCGACTAGCCTTGGCTCAGACCCAGTACTTC. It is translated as CSASRLALAQTQYF.

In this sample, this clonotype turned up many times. DNA for the CDR3: TGTGCCAGCAGCTTAGCGATGACCACAGATACGCAGTATTTT. As protein: CASSLAMTTDTQYF. The V call is TRBV7-9, the J call TRBJ2-3; D gene uncertain. The CDR3 runs 14 residues. Germline CDR1 is SEHNR and CDR2 is FQNEAQ (reference sequence). Trimming cost V 0 bases and J 2 bases, with 6 bases left between them.

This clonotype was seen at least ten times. The CDR3, as DNA: TGTGCCTGGAGATCCGGGACAGGGGCCTCCTACGAGCAGTACTTC. It specifies CAWRSGTGASYEQYF. The rearrangement joins TRBV30 to TRBJ2-7; 10 positions agree with TRBD1. This CDR3 region has 15 residues. Trimming cost V 3 bases and J 0 bases; bases outside gene matches: 5. Germline CDR1 is GTSNPN and CDR2 is SVGIG (reference sequence).